Each of the 5 T cell receptor beta chains below was sequenced from the same sample in a study of vaccination and CD4 T cells after COVID-19. An Oncomine TCR Beta short-read assay was used to sequence the DNA from cultured CD4+ T cells. The genomic DNA was obtained from cultured CD4+ T cells by extraction with the QIAamp micro DNA kit. Using its own MiXCR run on the PCR reads, TCRdb lists one record per CDR3 protein. This sample has 6,900 or so distinct CDR3 sequences, with around 35% found just once. The antigens for these receptors are not known. Specified treatment: roughly 10-day PBMC culture with coronavirus spike peptide pools or control peptides (ViraFEST assay). Gathered ahead of the COVID-19 pandemic (2011-2018) were the CD4+ T cells of the unexposed donor. Material: CD4+ T cells from blood, cultured in vitro. The source is a human donor in good health.

This clonotype was picked up a small number of times. The chain combines TRBV27 with TRBJ2-5; D might be TRBD1 or TRBD2, each matching 5 bases. V was clipped by 6 bases and J by 4 bases, with 12 bases between them. The V gene's germline CDR1 is MNHEY and CDR2 SMNVEV (reference sequence). This CDR3 is built from 13 residues. CDR3: CASRTWGSETQYF. In DNA, the CDR3 is TGTGCCAGCAGAACCTGGGGGTCAGAGACCCAGTACTTC.

This clonotype was detected a few times. The chain carries TRBV18 and TRBJ2-3; 8 bases align to TRBD1. V gave up 3 bases and J gave up 4 bases; unmatched junction bases: 3. CDR3 length equals 14 residues. CDR1 is KGHSH and CDR2 is LQKENI in the germline V gene. CDR3 sequence reads: CASSPVQGADTQYF. Here the CDR3 DNA reads TGTGCCAGCTCACCGGTACAGGGGGCAGATACGCAGTATTTT.

As DNA, the CDR3 is TGCAGTGCTAGAGACTGGGACGGAAGAGGCGAGACCCAGTACTTC. Translation gives CSARDWDGRGETQYF. This chain joins TRBV20-1 and TRBJ2-5, with D perhaps given as TRBD1 or TRBD2 (5 bases each). Germline V gene lookup returns CDR1 DFQATT and CDR2 SNEGSKA (reference sequence). Trimming removed 0 bases from V and 5 bases from J, with 16 bases in between. The CDR3 is made up of 15 amino acids.

The rearrangement uses TRBV20-1 and TRBJ1-3, with 7 bases fitting TRBD1. Germline trimming cut 5 bases from V and 7 bases from J; bases unmatched to any gene: 5. CDR3 length: 12 amino acids. CDR1 DFQATT and CDR2 SNEGSKA come from the germline V gene (reference sequence). As DNA, the CDR3 is TGCAGTGCTCGACAGGGAGGTAACACCATATATTTT. It yields the protein CSARQGGNTIYF.

This clonotype is a singleton in its sample. The chain uses TRBV7-2 and TRBJ1-3, with D possibly matching TRBD1 (6 bases). V was pared by 1 base and J by 0 bases, with 10 bases between. The CDR3 covers 16 residues. Germline V CDR1 and CDR2: SGHTA, FQGNSA. CDR3 bases: TGTGCCAGCAGCTTAGGGGGGCCTAACTCTGGAAACACCATATATTTT. Encoded protein: CASSLGGPNSGNTIYF.